The present entry profiles one T cell receptor beta chain with its context. As yet, its antigen is unknown. Because the CDR3 is missing its conserved closing phenylalanine or tryptophan, this is likely a read error. No DNA is shown, since the ends of the CDR3 on it are uncertain; the CDR3 is the one TCRdb lists. According to the study, genomic DNA was the template for TCR beta VDJ and CDR3 profiling. TCRdb passed the reads through MiXCR, listing each CDR3 protein once. The profile covers hundreds of thousands of distinct CDR3 sequences, with about two thirds appearing a single time and 3.5% to 4.5% taken by the ten largest. These data are taken from a study of CD8+CD57+ T cells in acquired aplastic anemia. At the level of the study: Mean read depth for CD4+ cells from healthy donors was 10 million to 13 million.

Broader study findings: Researchers report that fewer than 30 CD8+ CDR3 sequences appeared in both patients and controls. The study found no significant CD8+ Simpson's diversity difference between patients and controls.

The CDR3 contains 13 residues when both ends are counted. CDR1 is SGHAT, CDR2 FQDESV, per germline (reference sequence). The rearrangement links TRBV11-1 to TRBJ2-7; TRBD1 is taken as the D call from the table, unchecked against the DNA. Input material: sorted CD4+, CD8+, or CD8+CD57+ T cells (not recorded which) from PBMCs. The receptor was derived from a human donor in good health, serving as a control. CDR3 loop: CASSLDSGTRLHL.